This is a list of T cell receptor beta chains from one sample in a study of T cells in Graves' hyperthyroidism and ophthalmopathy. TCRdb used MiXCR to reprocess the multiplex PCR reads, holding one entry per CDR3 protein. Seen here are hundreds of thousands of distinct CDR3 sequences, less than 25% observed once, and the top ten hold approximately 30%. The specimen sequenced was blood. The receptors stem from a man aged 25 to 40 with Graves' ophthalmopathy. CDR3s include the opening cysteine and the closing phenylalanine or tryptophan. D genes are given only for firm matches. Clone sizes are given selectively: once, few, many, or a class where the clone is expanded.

CDR3 DNA: TGTGCCAGCAGGATTGACAGCAGCTCTGGAAACACCATATATTTT; CDR3 protein: CASRIDSSSGNTIYF; clone size: NA; CDR3 length: 15; V gene: TRBV27; J gene: TRBJ1-3; D gene: NA
CDR3 DNA: TGTGCCAGCAGCCGAGAGCGGAACACTGAAGCTTTCTTT; CDR3 protein: CASSRERNTEAFF; clone size: few; CDR3 length: 13; V gene: TRBV9; J gene: TRBJ1-1; D gene: NA
CDR3 DNA: TGTGCCAGCAGCCTTACAGGGGTTGATTCACCCCTCCACTTT; CDR3 protein: CASSLTGVDSPLHF; clone size: NA; CDR3 length: 14; V gene: TRBV7-6; J gene: TRBJ1-6; D gene: TRBD1
CDR3 DNA: TGCGCCAGCAGCGCTCAGGGGGGTGGCTACACCTTC; CDR3 protein: CASSAQGGGYTF; clone size: few; CDR3 length: 12; V gene: TRBV4-3; J gene: TRBJ1-2; D gene: TRBD1
CDR3 DNA: TGTGCCAGCAGTTACGGGCCCCTGGCCGGGGAGCTGTTTTTT; CDR3 protein: CASSYGPLAGELFF; clone size: NA; CDR3 length: 14; V gene: TRBV6-9; J gene: TRBJ2-2; D gene: NA
CDR3 DNA: TGTGCCTGGAGTGTAAGCACGAACACCGGGGAGCTGTTTTTT; CDR3 protein: CAWSVSTNTGELFF; clone size: NA; CDR3 length: 14; V gene: TRBV30; J gene: TRBJ2-2; D gene: NA
CDR3 DNA: TGTGCCAGCAGCCCGGGACAATTCTTGACAGATACGCAGTATTTT; CDR3 protein: CASSPGQFLTDTQYF; clone size: NA; CDR3 length: 15; V gene: TRBV7-9; J gene: TRBJ2-3; D gene: NA
CDR3 DNA: TGTGCCAGCAGCCTAGGCCGAACGCCAAAGGACTACACCTTC; CDR3 protein: CASSLGRTPKDYTF; clone size: many; CDR3 length: 14; V gene: TRBV13; J gene: TRBJ1-2; D gene: NA
CDR3 DNA: TGTGCCAGCAGCCAAGGAAATAGGTTACTAACTTCCTACGAGCAGTACTTC; CDR3 protein: CASSQGNRLLTSYEQYF; clone size: NA; CDR3 length: 17; V gene: TRBV3-1; J gene: TRBJ2-7; D gene: NA
CDR3 DNA: TGTGCCAGCAGCGTACGGACACAGTATAATTCACCCCTCCACTTT; CDR3 protein: CASSVRTQYNSPLHF; clone size: NA; CDR3 length: 15; V gene: TRBV7-3; J gene: TRBJ1-6; D gene: NA
CDR3 DNA: TGTGCCAGCAGCTTCGCAGGAACCTACAATGAGCAGTTCTTC; CDR3 protein: CASSFAGTYNEQFF; clone size: many; CDR3 length: 14; V gene: TRBV7-9; J gene: TRBJ2-1; D gene: NA
CDR3 DNA: TGTGCCAGTAGTATGGTCGGCACCACAACTAATGAAAAACTGTTTTTT; CDR3 protein: CASSMVGTTTNEKLFF; clone size: NA; CDR3 length: 16; V gene: TRBV19; J gene: TRBJ1-4; D gene: NA
CDR3 DNA: TGCAGTGCTAGAGATCGCGGGGCTGGGGCCAACGTCCTGACTTTC; CDR3 protein: CSARDRGAGANVLTF; clone size: few; CDR3 length: 15; V gene: TRBV20-1; J gene: TRBJ2-6; D gene: NA
CDR3 DNA: TGTGCCAGCAGTTGGGACAGGGGTAATTCACCCCTCCACTTT; CDR3 protein: CASSWDRGNSPLHF; clone size: many; CDR3 length: 14; V gene: TRBV6-1; J gene: TRBJ1-6; D gene: TRBD1
CDR3 DNA: TGTGCCAGCTCACCCAGGACAGGGGCCATAGAGACCCAGTACTTC; CDR3 protein: CASSPRTGAIETQYF; clone size: few; CDR3 length: 15; V gene: TRBV18; J gene: TRBJ2-5; D gene: TRBD1
CDR3 DNA: TGTGCCAGCAGTTCAGGGACCGACCCATATCAGCCCCAGCATTTT; CDR3 protein: CASSSGTDPYQPQHF; clone size: NA; CDR3 length: 15; V gene: TRBV12-3/TRBV12-4; J gene: TRBJ1-5; D gene: NA
CDR3 DNA: TGTGCCAGCAGTCGGGACAGGGGGCGCAATCAGCCCCAGCATTTT; CDR3 protein: CASSRDRGRNQPQHF; clone size: few; CDR3 length: 15; V gene: TRBV6-1; J gene: TRBJ1-5; D gene: TRBD1
CDR3 DNA: TGTGCCAGCAGTTCCCAACCCTATAGGGGAAGAGGGCAGCCCCAGCATTTT; CDR3 protein: CASSSQPYRGRGQPQHF; clone size: many; CDR3 length: 17; V gene: TRBV28; J gene: TRBJ1-5; D gene: NA
CDR3 DNA: TGCGCCAGCAGCCCTAACAACTACGAGCAGTACTTC; CDR3 protein: CASSPNNYEQYF; clone size: NA; CDR3 length: 12; V gene: TRBV5-1; J gene: TRBJ2-7; D gene: NA
CDR3 DNA: TGTGCCAGCAGCTTCGACGGGTGGACAGGAGTTGAGCAGTTCTTC; CDR3 protein: CASSFDGWTGVEQFF; clone size: many; CDR3 length: 15; V gene: TRBV11-1; J gene: TRBJ2-1; D gene: TRBD1
CDR3 DNA: TGCGCCAGCAGGGATGGACAGGGGATGAACACTGAAGCTTTCTTT; CDR3 protein: CASRDGQGMNTEAFF; clone size: many; CDR3 length: 15; V gene: TRBV5-1; J gene: TRBJ1-1; D gene: TRBD1
CDR3 DNA: TGTGCCATCAGTGAGTCGTCCGGACTCTTCTACAATGAGCAGTTCTTC; CDR3 protein: CAISESSGLFYNEQFF; clone size: NA; CDR3 length: 16; V gene: TRBV10-3; J gene: TRBJ2-1; D gene: NA
CDR3 DNA: TGTGCCAGCAGCTTTATGTCCGGGATCCGGGGGCCTTTGGAGCAGTACTTC; CDR3 protein: CASSFMSGIRGPLEQYF; clone size: NA; CDR3 length: 17; V gene: TRBV7-9; J gene: TRBJ2-7; D gene: NA
CDR3 DNA: TGTGCCAGCAGTGAAGTGCTGTCAGATACGCAGTATTTT; CDR3 protein: CASSEVLSDTQYF; clone size: few; CDR3 length: 13; V gene: TRBV6-1; J gene: TRBJ2-3; D gene: NA
CDR3 DNA: TGCGCCAGCAGCCCTAGCGGGACGAACACTGAAGCTTTCTTT; CDR3 protein: CASSPSGTNTEAFF; clone size: NA; CDR3 length: 14; V gene: TRBV4-1; J gene: TRBJ1-1; D gene: NA
CDR3 DNA: TGTGCCAGCAGCAAGGGACTATCTAATTACAATGAGCAGTTCTTC; CDR3 protein: CASSKGLSNYNEQFF; clone size: few; CDR3 length: 15; V gene: TRBV3-1; J gene: TRBJ2-1; D gene: TRBD2
CDR3 DNA: TGTGCCAGCAGCGGGGGACTACCCGGCACAGATACGCAGTATTTT; CDR3 protein: CASSGGLPGTDTQYF; clone size: many; CDR3 length: 15; V gene: TRBV6-1; J gene: TRBJ2-3; D gene: TRBD2
CDR3 DNA: TGCGCCAGCAGCTTGAAAGCAGACTCCCACGAGCAGTACTTC; CDR3 protein: CASSLKADSHEQYF; clone size: NA; CDR3 length: 14; V gene: TRBV5-1; J gene: TRBJ2-7; D gene: NA
CDR3 DNA: TGTGCCAGCAGTAGGCAGGGACTCGGTGATGGCTACACCTTC; CDR3 protein: CASSRQGLGDGYTF; clone size: NA; CDR3 length: 14; V gene: TRBV27; J gene: TRBJ1-2; D gene: NA
CDR3 DNA: TGTGCCAGCAGCTCTAGCCCCCAGCGGGAGGGAGATACGCAGTATTTT; CDR3 protein: CASSSSPQREGDTQYF; clone size: NA; CDR3 length: 16; V gene: TRBV9; J gene: TRBJ2-3; D gene: TRBD2
CDR3 DNA: TGCAGTGTGTCCAGCGGGAGGTACGAGCAGTACTTC; CDR3 protein: CSVSSGRYEQYF; clone size: many; CDR3 length: 12; V gene: TRBV20-1; J gene: TRBJ2-7; D gene: TRBD2
CDR3 DNA: TGTGCCAGCAGTGAAGACGGGCGTGGGGAGACCCAGTACTTC; CDR3 protein: CASSEDGRGETQYF; clone size: NA; CDR3 length: 14; V gene: TRBV25-1; J gene: TRBJ2-5; D gene: NA
CDR3 DNA: TGTGCCAGCAGTCAAGTAGGGTCCTACAATGAGCAGTTCTTC; CDR3 protein: CASSQVGSYNEQFF; clone size: many; CDR3 length: 14; V gene: TRBV28; J gene: TRBJ2-1; D gene: NA
CDR3 DNA: TGTGCCAGCAGCCAAGATTCCGGGGTTTCTAACTATGGCTACACCTTC; CDR3 protein: CASSQDSGVSNYGYTF; clone size: few; CDR3 length: 16; V gene: TRBV3-1; J gene: TRBJ1-2; D gene: NA
CDR3 DNA: TGTGCCAGCTCACCCAATGGGAACACTGAAGCTTTCTTT; CDR3 protein: CASSPNGNTEAFF; clone size: many; CDR3 length: 13; V gene: TRBV18; J gene: TRBJ1-1; D gene: NA
CDR3 DNA: TGTGCCAGCAGCTTAGCTCCATCTAGCACAGATACGCAGTATTTT; CDR3 protein: CASSLAPSSTDTQYF; clone size: many; CDR3 length: 15; V gene: TRBV7-2; J gene: TRBJ2-3; D gene: NA
CDR3 DNA: TGTGCCAGCAGCCGGGACAGCGACACCGGGGAGCTGTTTTTT; CDR3 protein: CASSRDSDTGELFF; clone size: few; CDR3 length: 14; V gene: TRBV7-9; J gene: TRBJ2-2; D gene: TRBD1
CDR3 DNA: TGTGCCAGCTCACCACCGACTAGACTGGGCCAAGAGACCAAGTTCTTC; CDR3 protein: CASSPPTRLGQETKFF; clone size: NA; CDR3 length: 16; V gene: TRBV18; J gene: TRBJ2-5; D gene: NA
CDR3 DNA: TGTGCCAGTAGTGCCCTGCGAACCGGGACAGGGGCTGTCTACGAGCAGTACTTC; CDR3 protein: CASSALRTGTGAVYEQYF; clone size: few; CDR3 length: 18; V gene: TRBV19; J gene: TRBJ2-7; D gene: TRBD1
CDR3 DNA: TGTGCCAGCAGGACCCGCGGCCTAACAATCTACAATGAGCAGTTCTTC; CDR3 protein: CASRTRGLTIYNEQFF; clone size: few; CDR3 length: 16; V gene: TRBV6-1; J gene: TRBJ2-1; D gene: NA
CDR3 DNA: TGTGCCAGCAGTTTTAAGCGGGAGCGAGGAGAGACCCAGTACTTC; CDR3 protein: CASSFKRERGETQYF; clone size: few; CDR3 length: 15; V gene: TRBV27; J gene: TRBJ2-5; D gene: TRBD2
CDR3 DNA: TGTGCCAGCAGCTTGGAGGGCCCCTACAATGAGCAGTTCTTC; CDR3 protein: CASSLEGPYNEQFF; clone size: few; CDR3 length: 14; V gene: TRBV11-3; J gene: TRBJ2-1; D gene: NA
CDR3 DNA: TGCGCCAGCAGCCTAAGATTGGGGTACGAGCAGTACTTC; CDR3 protein: CASSLRLGYEQYF; clone size: many; CDR3 length: 13; V gene: TRBV4-1; J gene: TRBJ2-7; D gene: NA
CDR3 DNA: TGTGCCAGCAGTCCCACCCCGGGACTAGCGGGCTACGAGCAGTACTTC; CDR3 protein: CASSPTPGLAGYEQYF; clone size: many; CDR3 length: 16; V gene: TRBV6-1; J gene: TRBJ2-7; D gene: TRBD2
CDR3 DNA: TGTGCCTGGAGTGAACAGCTCGGTCAGCCCCAGCATTTT; CDR3 protein: CAWSEQLGQPQHF; clone size: many; CDR3 length: 13; V gene: TRBV30; J gene: TRBJ1-5; D gene: NA
CDR3 DNA: TGTGCCAGCAGTTACCCGACAGATGGGGCGCCCAAAAACATTCAGTACTTC; CDR3 protein: CASSYPTDGAPKNIQYF; clone size: few; CDR3 length: 17; V gene: TRBV6-2/TRBV6-3; J gene: TRBJ2-4; D gene: NA
CDR3 DNA: TGTGCCAGCAGTTTATTTAGGTTGATTAGGGGGAAAGGTAACAATGAGCAGTTCTTC; CDR3 protein: CASSLFRLIRGKGNNEQFF; clone size: many; CDR3 length: 19; V gene: TRBV28; J gene: TRBJ2-1; D gene: NA
CDR3 DNA: TGCAGCGCCCTTGGGGGCGCCGGCTCCTACGAGCAGTACTTC; CDR3 protein: CSALGGAGSYEQYF; clone size: few; CDR3 length: 14; V gene: TRBV29-1; J gene: TRBJ2-7; D gene: NA
CDR3 DNA: TGTGCCAGTAGTCCGACTAGCGCAGGAGATACGCAGTATTTT; CDR3 protein: CASSPTSAGDTQYF; clone size: NA; CDR3 length: 14; V gene: TRBV19; J gene: TRBJ2-3; D gene: TRBD2
CDR3 DNA: TGTGCCTGGAGTGATCTCTCCGCGAGCTCCTATAATTCACCCCTCCACTTT; CDR3 protein: CAWSDLSASSYNSPLHF; clone size: many; CDR3 length: 17; V gene: TRBV30; J gene: TRBJ1-6; D gene: NA
CDR3 DNA: TGTGCCAGCAGGACAGGCTTGGGTGAGCAGTACTTC; CDR3 protein: CASRTGLGEQYF; clone size: few; CDR3 length: 12; V gene: TRBV7-9; J gene: TRBJ2-7; D gene: NA